The present TCR beta chain was sequenced within a study of blood T cell repertoires in COVID-19. Study summary: Specimens from acute and convalescent COVID-19 originated in the United States, Italy and Spain. From T cells, B-cell-depleted T cells, or PBMCs came the material, which was cDNA or gDNA.

This table comes from immunoSEQ multiplex PCR, and its TCRdb copy is limited to in-frame clones, with some not included. Among roughly 200,000 clones listed, 90% were seen once. A single count supports this clone. The CDR3 covers 15 residues. Germline trimming cut 4 bases from V and 3 bases from J; bases unmatched to any gene: 7. The germline V gene encodes CDR1 SGHTA and CDR2 FQGNSA. The sequenced sample consisted of peripheral blood. The clonotype originates from a man in his fifties with acute or convalescent COVID-19. The genes are TRBV7-2 and TRBJ1-1; 8 bases match TRBD1. CDR3 nucleotides: TGTGCCAGCAGCTCCAGGACAGGGTGGGACACTGAAGCTTTCTTT. This codes for CASSSRTGWDTEAFF.